Reported below is one T cell receptor beta chain. This record belongs to a study of blood T cell repertoires in COVID-19. As for the study in general: Acute and convalescent COVID-19 samples came from the United States, Italy and Spain. The cDNA or gDNA used as material had been derived from T cells, B-cell-depleted T cells, or PBMCs.

The CDR3 sequence is 12 residues long. Trimming cost V 4 bases and J 10 bases, with 11 bases left between them. Germline CDR1 and CDR2: GTSNPN and SVGIG (reference sequence). Authors' methods: Amplified reference gene primers provided the basis for estimating nucleated cell counts. The protocol was immunoSEQ multiplex PCR, while the TCRdb copy is restricted to in-frame clones and leaves out a portion. The V and J calls and clone size are taken from that table; D and trimming were inferred from the DNA. The repertoire holds 200,000 or so clones, 82% seen once, with 6% to 8% in the top ten. The TCR comes from a human donor with acute or convalescent COVID-19. The donor label of this sample is uncertain. Specimen: peripheral blood. The chain is built from TRBV30 and TRBJ1-6, with no clear D. The CDR3 spells CAWTTAGSPLHF. The CDR3 DNA sequence: TGTGCCTGGACCACGGCCGGGTCACCCCTCCACTTT.